This T cell receptor (beta chain) was identified in a study of cytomegalovirus exposure and HLA in healthy donors (dated by TCRdb to 2017 to 2019). Concerning the study at large: In an earlier analysis of roughly 500 of the donors, approximately 300 Gb of sequence data and 90 million to 130 million unique TCR beta sequences from roughly 200 million T cells were reported. All discovery cohort repertoires had been generated on a single sequencing platform. Alongside the repertoire data, information on donor age, sex, ethnicity and CMV serostatus was compiled. A later analysis re-analyzed previously published TCR beta repertoires from roughly 690 donors and added high-resolution HLA genotyping to study TCR occurrence patterns. A separate validation cohort of approximately 130 different subjects was used in addition to the roughly 720-subject first cohort. An early release covering roughly 580 HLA-typed donors comprised about 300 gigabases of sequencing data and about 90 million unique TCR sequences. Rather than using new phenotypic data, the later analysis identified candidate immune exposures from TCR beta sequences and from how often those sequences occurred across donors. Among the roughly 400 genotyped donors, about 83% belonged to the genetic ancestry cluster associated with self-reported Caucasian donors. An earlier analysis of 587 of the donors applied high-throughput TCR beta sequencing to assess whether each TCR beta V gene segment acted as functional or pseudogenic. HLA typing covered class I and class II loci at four-digit resolution. A later genetic analysis took genome-wide SNP genotypes for about 55% of the 666 donors and used that subset as a discovery cohort. To predict cytomegalovirus infection status, the study combined high-throughput TCR immunosequencing, statistical association of individual TCRs with disease status, and machine learning. The number of donors typed differed by locus, with roughly 629-640 for A, B, C, DRB1 and DQB1, 522 for DQA1, 606 for DPA1, and around 430 for DPB1. Because of strong linkage in the cohort, five DR-DQ haplotypes were treated as single units for association and clustering. Using immunosequencing, the study profiled T cell repertoires from approximately 700 subjects and related those repertoires to cytomegalovirus serostatus. The aim of the study was to test whether cataloging public T cell receptors could identify signatures of past pathogen exposure. Among approximately 370 genotyped donors of the cohort, an average of roughly 230,000 unique TCR beta nucleotide sequences was sequenced per donor, of which 15% to 20% were non-productive. The full study reports these points: In a later analysis, most CMV-associated TCR beta chains were found to appear HLA-restricted, with HLA associations seemingly driven largely by CMV exposure. A later genetic analysis reported fewer N-insertions in productive TCRs among donors in an Asian-associated ancestry cluster than the approximately 670-donor mean. A cluster of highly shared sequence variants was judged likely to represent a technical artifact of the sequencing pipeline. Assigning TCR associations to individual alleles was difficult when HLA alleles, especially DR and DQ, strongly co-occurred. In an earlier analysis of 587 of the donors, most TCR beta V segments appeared in productive rearrangements about 87% or about 30% of the time, broadly matching IMGT annotations. Across donors, most TCR sequences were observed very rarely, whereas some public TCRs were present in many individuals. In a later analysis, HLA-associated TCR beta chains were found to be more clonally expanded and to have lower generation probabilities than equally common non-associated chains. Because some donors lacked HLA typing at each locus, the association tests relied only on the typed subset. In a later analysis, the rate of TCR association differed among HLA loci, with DRB1 alleles having the most associated TCRs and HLA-C alleles having the fewest. A later analysis associated about 16,000 TCR beta sequences with specific HLA alleles at a false discovery rate of 0.05. Correlated functional status among segregating V segments might reflect linkage disequilibrium, but an unknown experimental factor could not be ruled out. A further reported finding was that TCR beta sequences accurately predicted the HLA-A and HLA-B alleles for most subjects in the first cohort. In this cohort, only TCR beta chains were sequenced, and detectable features were limited by the absence of alpha or paired-chain data. The study gave a list of 150 to 200 TCR beta chains associated with cytomegalovirus. Several of the top co-occurrence clusters appeared to be linked to parvovirus B19, influenza, CMV and Epstein-Barr virus, according to a later analysis. Some IMGT-functional V segments, including TRBV6-2 and TRBV6-3, could not be distinguished by the 87-base-pair reads and were therefore excluded. The classifier was reported to diagnose cytomegalovirus status with high specificity and sensitivity in both the original and validation cohorts. CMV serostatus was the only immune exposure information available for the cohort. The earlier analysis of around 600 of the donors excluded roughly 17 rarely observed V segments, including chromosome 9 orphons, because counts were too low. V-gene and J-gene trimming of TCR beta chains was associated with a missense DCLRE1C variant in a later genetic analysis, and the association was replicated in an independent cohort. The authors suggested that the approach could potentially be extended to other disease states and immunological phenotypes. A few of the identified cytomegalovirus-associated TCR beta chains were confirmed in vitro to be specific for cytomegalovirus antigens. Presence/absence analyses assumed roughly uniform sequencing depth across donors, an assumption that may not hold.

As to this clone: Its antigen is unknown.

The germline V gene sets CDR1 to MNHNS and CDR2 to SASEGT. V drops 5 bases and J drops 2 bases, leaving 11 bases in between. The CDR3 numbers 14 residues from cysteine through phenylalanine. CDR3 DNA only is kept here, 42 bases in frame from base 1. Library method: the immunoSEQ multiplex PCR assay. For the multiplex PCR, a mixture combining 60 forward primers for TCR Vbeta segments and 13 reverse primers for TCR Jbeta segments was used. The CDR3 region of rearranged TCR beta genes was amplified from genomic DNA with a multiplex PCR assay. Amplified TCR beta libraries were sequenced as 87-base-pair reads on the Illumina HiSeq System. For the original study's pipeline: A later analysis counted 65 million to 90 million unique TCR beta chains across the 550 to 750 repertoires, and some 11 million of these chains were shared by at least two donors. Raw reads were error-corrected and collapsed into unique sequences by a nearest-neighbor algorithm in which closely related sequences were merged to remove PCR and sequencing errors. CDR3 sequences were aligned to IMGT reference sequences to assign V, D and J gene segments. For a sequence to be retained, at least a six-nucleotide match to both a V gene segment and a J gene segment was required. Rearrangements were classified as productive when the CDR3 lacked stop codons and remained in frame with V and J, and all other rearrangements were classified as non-productive. CDR3 was defined according to IMGT convention as the region running from the second conserved V-encoded cysteine to the conserved J-encoded phenylalanine. Sequences without an unambiguous match to a single V gene segment were excluded from the earlier analysis of about 600 of the donors. An earlier analysis of over 450 of the donors classified V segments as functional when productive rearrangements were above 56.7% and as segregating when the standard deviation between donors was above 5%. A statistical classification framework was built for diagnosing cytomegalovirus status from the catalog of TCR beta chain sequences. A later analysis assigned V and J genes by comparing TCR nucleotide sequences with IMGT/GENE-DB human TR gene sequences. The TCRdist pipeline was used in a later analysis to assign CDR3 sequences and most-parsimonious VDJ recombination scenarios. A later analysis defined each TCR beta chain by its CDR3 amino acid sequence plus V-gene family, and excluded reads lacking a unique V-gene family. In a later analysis, 450 to 600 highly shared, low-generation-probability nucleotide sequences were removed to address suspected cross-contamination and a sequencing artifact. In a later analysis, a clonal expansion index was calculated for each public chain from normalized within-repertoire ranks of inferred template counts. Generation probabilities in a later analysis came from a VDJ recombination model fitted to out-of-frame rearrangements, and those results were checked against IGoR. In a later analysis, hypergeometric tests were used to score TCR-TCR, TCR-HLA and TCR-CMV co-occurrence, with a repertoire-size bias correction applied to TCR pairs. A later analysis estimated false discovery rates by permuting HLA or CMV assignments 20 times. In a later analysis, co-occurring TCRs were grouped using DBSCAN, and TCRdist sequence similarity was added for clustering within HLA-allele-positive subsets. Co-occurrence clustering excluded repertoires with fewer than 30,000 or more than 120,000 public chains, plus five with anomalous nucleotide sharing. The table was pulled from immuneACCESS by TCRdb, which kept in-frame rearrangements only. Such tables lose some clones; where checked, under half of the loss comes from unresolved V genes, and the rest has no known cause. V and J calls and clone size are copied from that table; D and trimming were computed from the DNA. This sample's table contains fewer than 150,000 clones. The ten largest account for around 4% of the sample.

In total, approximately 690 healthy bone marrow donors made up the cohort. All cohort members were sampled while nominally healthy, although unrecorded immune exposures were likely present. The donor tested CMV seronegative, placing the donor among the 350 or so seronegative members of the cohort. A peripheral blood sample was provided by each donor, and peripheral blood mononuclear cells were used for TCR beta sequencing. Genomic DNA was extracted from the blood cell samples with the Qiagen DNeasy Blood Extraction Kit. The V and J segments used are TRBV6-1 and TRBJ2-3, with no D gene named confidently. This TCR was sampled from a man in his late teens or twenties in good health and CMV-seronegative. Sequencing was done on a sample of PBMCs. The CDR3 is CASSSPAATDTQYF. The nucleotides read TGTGCCAGCAGTAGCCCGGCGGCCACAGATACGCAGTATTTT.